The entry below gives a single T cell receptor beta chain sequence along with its context. Per germline, CDR1 SNHLY and CDR2 FYNNEI. The CDR3 sequence is 14 residues long. V shed 7 bases and J shed 2 bases, with 13 bases lying between them. These data are taken from a study of blood T cell repertoires in COVID-19. The wider study: Donors in the United States, Italy and Spain gave samples during acute or convalescent COVID-19. PBMCs, B-cell-depleted T cells, or T cells were the source of the cDNA or gDNA that made up the material.

TCRdb's copy holds only in-frame clones and misses some; the assay was immunoSEQ multiplex PCR. Here the sample spans 110,000 to 150,000 clones, roughly 78% being singletons. The sequence was obtained from a man aged 60-69 years with acute or convalescent COVID-19. The gene calls are TRBV2 and TRBJ2-3; D gene unclear. Sequencing used peripheral blood. For the CDR3, the DNA is TGTGCCAGCACTAAAACTGAGCCCACAGATACGCAGTATTTT. Its translation is CASTKTEPTDTQYF.